Listed below are T cell receptor beta chains from one sample, sequenced in a study of T cell changes during pregnancy in multiple sclerosis. The repertoire was sequenced with immunoSEQ multiplex PCR; TCRdb's copy has only in-frame clones and lacks some. The profile covers about 38,000 clones, with about 92% appearing a single time and about 9% taken by the ten largest. The sample here was CD8+ T cells from peripheral blood mononuclear cells, taken in the third trimester of pregnancy. These receptors all stem from a female donor with multiple sclerosis, enrolled in a pregnancy study. CDR3s include the opening cysteine and the closing phenylalanine or tryptophan. The D gene is left open where the match is weak. Clone size is not always given. Where it is, it says once, few, many or a class for expanded clones.

>TRBJ2-1|TRBV6-5|TRBD2|NA
CASSYAGGPVGEQFF
TGTGCCAGCAGTTACGCGGGGGGGCCTGTGGGCGAGCAGTTCTTC
>TRBJ2-3|TRBV5-3|TRBD2|NA
CARSGGLAGGQISPTDTQYF
TGTGCCAGAAGCGGGGGACTAGCGGGGGGGCAAATATCGCCCACAGATACGCAGTATTTT
>TRBJ2-2|TRBV29-1|TRBD1|once
CSVPRDSLVGELFF
TGCAGCGTCCCCCGGGACAGCCTGGTCGGGGAGCTGTTTTTT
>TRBJ2-3|TRBV7-3|TRBD2|NA
CASSLWAAGGPTGTDTQYF
TGTGCCAGCAGCTTGTGGGCTGCGGGGGGCCCGACCGGCACAGATACGCAGTATTTT
>TRBJ1-1|TRBV7-8|NA|once
CASSLGGGITEAFF
TGTGCCAGCAGCTTAGGGGGGGGCATTACTGAAGCTTTCTTT
>TRBJ1-1|TRBV13|NA|NA
CASSSHMDTEAFF
TGTGCCAGCAGCTCCCACATGGACACTGAAGCTTTCTTT
>TRBJ1-5|TRBV27|NA|NA
CASSLSGGFNQPQHF
TGTGCCAGCAGTTTATCAGGGGGATTTAATCAGCCCCAGCATTTT
>TRBJ1-5|TRBV30|NA|NA
CAWSGMTDSFGQPQHF
TGTGCCTGGAGTGGAATGACGGACAGTTTTGGGCAGCCCCAGCATTTT
>TRBJ2-2|TRBV30|NA|NA
CAWSPGPPGELFF
TGTGCCTGGAGTCCTGGGCCCCCCGGGGAGCTGTTTTTT
>TRBJ1-2|TRBV13|NA|NA
CASGQGRVDYGYTF
TGTGCCAGTGGTCAGGGAAGGGTGGACTATGGCTACACCTTC
>TRBJ2-1|TRBV7-5|NA|NA
CARSLGVVPSGGANEQFF
TGTGCCAGAAGCTTAGGAGTGGTACCTAGCGGGGGGGCCAATGAGCAGTTCTTC
>TRBJ1-4|TRBV7-9|NA|NA
CASQGPTNEKLFF
TGTGCCAGTCAGGGGCCAACTAATGAAAAACTGTTTTTT
>TRBJ2-7|TRBV5-6|TRBD2|NA
CASSFGLAAEQYF
TGTGCCAGCAGCTTTGGACTAGCAGCCGAGCAGTACTTC
>TRBJ2-1|TRBV29-1|NA|NA
CSVSTALRNEQFF
TGCAGCGTCTCGACAGCCTTGAGGAATGAGCAGTTCTTC
>TRBJ2-3|TRBV27|TRBD2|NA
CASTLAGGTDTQYF
TGTGCCAGCACCCTAGCGGGGGGCACAGATACGCAGTATTTT
>TRBJ1-6|TRBV7-2|TRBD1|NA
CASSATGGHNSPLHF
TGTGCCAGCAGCGCGACAGGGGGGCATAATTCACCCCTCCACTTT
>TRBJ2-1|TRBV7-9|NA|NA
CASSSAVVADNEQFF
TGTGCCAGCAGCTCCGCTGTGGTCGCGGACAATGAGCAGTTCTTC
>TRBJ2-1|TRBV2|TRBD2|NA
CASRPGGGHRAEGNEQFF
TGTGCCAGCAGACCCGGGGGGGGTCATCGGGCCGAGGGGAATGAGCAGTTCTTC
>TRBJ1-1|TRBV5-1|NA|NA
CASSSPGEMNTEAFF
TGCGCCAGCAGCTCCCCGGGAGAAATGAACACTGAAGCTTTCTTT
>TRBJ2-7|TRBV6-5|NA|NA
CASSYGRGSEQYF
TGTGCCAGCAGTTACGGCAGGGGATCCGAGCAGTACTTC
>TRBJ2-1|TRBV7-8|TRBD2|NA
CASSLPAGGPPYNEQFF
TGTGCCAGCAGCTTACCAGCGGGGGGGCCGCCCTACAATGAGCAGTTCTTC
>TRBJ2-3|TRBV27|NA|NA
CASSISRDTQYF
TGTGCCAGCAGTATTAGCCGTGATACGCAGTATTTT
>TRBJ1-2|TRBV2|TRBD1|NA
CASFTGTVYGYTF
TGTGCCAGTTTCACCGGGACAGTCTATGGCTACACCTTC
>TRBJ2-2|TRBV2|NA|NA
CASSEQQWELFF
TGTGCCAGCAGTGAACAACAGTGGGAGCTGTTTTTT
>TRBJ2-7|TRBV27|NA|NA
CASSSDSSEQYF
TGTGCCAGCAGTTCGGACAGTTCCGAGCAGTACTTC